This TCR beta chain is from a study of neurological immune-mediated disorders. The table lists this clonotype with many counts. TCRdb analysed the 5' RACE reads with MiXCR anew, one entry per CDR3 protein. The repertoire includes under 85,000 distinct CDR3 sequences, about 9.4% of them detected once, and about 2% sits in the top ten. The sequencing input was PBMCs. This clonotype was sampled from a man aged 35 to 55 in good health.

CDR3 residues: CASSFGREDYGYTF. CDR3 DNA sequence: TGTGCCAGCAGCTTCGGCAGGGAGGACTATGGCTACACCTTC. The gene calls are TRBV5-5 and TRBJ1-2; TRBD1 is a possible D gene (5 bases). The CDR3 has 14 residues. V lost 2 bases and J lost 3, with 11 bases in between. Germline CDR1 is SGHKS and CDR2 is YYEKEE (reference sequence).